A few counts support the clone carrying this T cell receptor (beta chain). CDR1 and CDR2 from the germline V gene are LGHNA and YSLEER. Trimming removed 1 base at V and 3 bases at J, with 8 bases between. The CDR3 runs 14 residues. A sample-barcoded 5' primer and a J-beta primer mix were used in a second PCR of roughly 6 to 12 cycles. A template-switch adaptor with 12 random nucleotides tagged each cDNA molecule. TCRdb reanalysed the 5' RACE reads using MiXCR and keeps one entry per CDR3 protein. The profile shows about 1.8 million distinct CDR3 sequences, 40% to 55% of them singletons. This record belongs to a study of blood T cells in healthy people across ages.

This TCR derives from a woman in her forties in good health. The rearrangement links TRBV4-3 to TRBJ2-3; D not certain. The sequenced material came from blood. The CDR3 DNA sequence: TGCGCCAGCAGCCAAGGAAGCTTTACAGATACGCAGTATTTT. Its protein product is CASSQGSFTDTQYF.